This T cell receptor beta chain was sequenced for a study of low-dose radiotherapy and immunotherapy resistance in tumors. As for the study in general: A dose of 1 Gy per fraction every two weeks went to Cohort 2, totaling 13 Gy over 26 weeks.

The table lists this clonotype with many counts. TRAV- and TRBV-specific primers were used for first-strand cDNA, which covered alpha and beta chains. The TCRs were subjected to amplification over approximately 18 PCR cycles employing a constant-region primer in conjunction with a V-primer adapter. TCRdb passed the reads through MiXCR, listing each CDR3 protein once. In the table there are around 80,000 distinct CDR3 sequences, around a sixth of which are singletons. Time point here: after trial treatment. Treatment given: LDRT plus nivolumab, ipilimumab, low-dose cyclophosphamide and aspirin (RACIN trial). The therapy administered to donors comprised nivolumab, ipilimumab, aspirin, low-dose cyclophosphamide and low-dose radiotherapy. In germline, CDR1 is SGHKS, CDR2 YYEKEE (reference sequence). V was clipped by 4 bases and J by 5 bases; unmatched bases: 11. The CDR3 length is 15 residues.

This receptor was taken from a male donor with prostate cancer. The source material was PBMCs, sampled after low-dose radiotherapy plus immunotherapy. This sequence joins TRBV5-5 and TRBJ1-1; 7 positions agree with TRBD1. The DNA for the CDR3 is TGTGCCAGCAGCCTTCTCGACAGGGTTTGGACTGAAGCTTTCTTT. This encodes CASSLLDRVWTEAFF.